The 3 T cell receptor beta chains below all came from one sample that was sequenced in a study of a mutant IDH1 vaccine in newly diagnosed glioma. Stated time point: week 23, last vaccination. The content of each vaccine dose was 300 ug of mutant IDH1 20-mer peptide, and topical imiquimod accompanied it. Sequencing used immunoSEQ multiplex PCR; TCRdb keeps in-frame clones, though not all of them. The sample lists around 40,000 clones, 60% to 85% occurring once. Which antigens these TCRs recognize remains unknown. Sample: PBMCs, taken from a glioma patient whose treatment included an IDH1 peptide vaccine. The receptors originated from a woman between 35 and 50 years old with glioma. Some clones in this sample may be carry-over from other donors' samples.

The sample holds a few counts of this clone. The chain combines TRBV21-1 with TRBJ1-5. TRBV21-1 is reported as a pseudogene. The CDR3 consists of 15 residues. In nucleotides, the CDR3 is TGTGCCAGCAGCATCGATTGGGGGGGTAATCAGCCCCAGCATTTT. It encodes CASSIDWGGNQPQHF.

This clone appeared a few times. The rearrangement uses TRBV5-1 and TRBJ1-5; TRBD1 agrees at 8 bases. V was pared by 2 bases and J by 6 bases, with 7 bases of the junction left unmatched. Germline CDR1 reads SGHRS; CDR2 reads YFSETQ. The CDR3 has 15 residues. The CDR3 sequence is CASSFGQGDGQPQHF. In DNA, the CDR3 is TGCGCCAGCAGCTTCGGACAGGGTGATGGTCAGCCCCAGCATTTT.

The rearrangement uses TRBV5-1 and TRBJ2-1, with a possible D match to TRBD2 (6 bases). The CDR3 is made up of 15 amino acids. The germline gives CDR1 SGHRS, CDR2 YFSETQ. Trimming pared 0 bases from V and 5 bases from J, leaving 12 bases between. Written as DNA, the CDR3 is TGCGCCAGCAGCTTGGGAGGGACTGGTAACAATGAGCAGTTCTTC. Its protein is CASSLGGTGNNEQFF.